This T cell receptor beta chain derives from a study of CD4 T cells in relation to SARS-CoV-2 and coronaviruses. Study summary: Controls used an HIV-1 Nef peptide pool or no peptide. Crossreactive spike epitopes shared across donors were mapped to their HLA restriction. Study-wide points: Crossreactive clones expanded significantly less to SARS-CoV-2 than monoreactive clones.

Unexposed donor CD4+ T cells date from about 2011-2018, before the COVID-19 pandemic. The cells were cultured for under twelve days before CD4+ T cells were isolated. Unexposed-donor CD4+ T cells were probed with SARS-CoV-2 S/N and four cold-coronavirus spikes, cells permitting. Produced via immunoSEQ multiplex PCR; TCRdb's table is partial and in-frame only. The sample shows approximately 19,000 clones, 78% of them seen only once. As concerns this clone: The target antigen is unknown.

The CDR3 loop spans 11 amino acids. V was clipped by 3 bases and J by 6 bases; unmatched bases: 2. Germline V CDR1 and CDR2: DFQATT, SNEGSKA (reference sequence). This receptor was taken from a human donor in good health. The chain employs TRBV20-1 and TRBJ2-7; 7 bases align to TRBD1. Sequenced input: CD4+ T cells from PBMCs, cultured in vitro. CDR3 region: CSARTGSEQYF. CDR3 DNA: TGCAGTGCTAGGACAGGGTCCGAGCAGTACTTC.